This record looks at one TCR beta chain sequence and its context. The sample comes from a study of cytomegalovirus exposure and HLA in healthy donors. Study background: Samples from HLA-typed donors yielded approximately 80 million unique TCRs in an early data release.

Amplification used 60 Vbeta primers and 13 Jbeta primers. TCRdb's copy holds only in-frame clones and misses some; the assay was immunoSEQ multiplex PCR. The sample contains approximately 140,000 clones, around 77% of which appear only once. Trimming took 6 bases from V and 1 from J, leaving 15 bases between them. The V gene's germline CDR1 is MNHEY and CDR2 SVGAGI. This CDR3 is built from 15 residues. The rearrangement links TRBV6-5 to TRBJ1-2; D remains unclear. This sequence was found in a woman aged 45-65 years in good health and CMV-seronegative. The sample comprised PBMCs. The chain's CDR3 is CASSSPGELNYGYTF. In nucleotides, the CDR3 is TGTGCCAGCAGCTCGCCCGGGGAGCTTAACTATGGCTACACCTTC.